A selection of T cell receptor beta chains follows, all from one sample in a study of monozygotic twins with cystic fibrosis. Clones were sequenced by immunoSEQ multiplex PCR, and TCRdb holds only the in-frame ones, with some missing. The repertoire consists of around 30,000 clones, with 90% occurring once and the leading ten covering about 0.54%. Material: blood. The receptor set was obtained from a girl aged 2 to 10 with cystic fibrosis. Both conserved end residues are part of each CDR3. D genes are given only for firm matches. Not every row has a clone size; where given, it reads once, few, many or a size class.

j_gene: TRBJ1-1; v_gene: TRBV7-9; abundance: few; d_gene: -; len: 13; CDR3nt: TGTGCCAGCAGCCCCGGAAGGTACACTGAAGCTTTCTTT; CDR3aa: CASSPGRYTEAFF
j_gene: TRBJ1-2; v_gene: TRBV9; abundance: -; d_gene: TRBD1; len: 14; CDR3nt: TGTGCCAGCAGCGTAGCCGGACAGGGGTCTGGCTACACCTTC; CDR3aa: CASSVAGQGSGYTF
j_gene: TRBJ2-4; v_gene: TRBV4-1; abundance: -; d_gene: -; len: 16; CDR3nt: TGCGCCAGCAGCCAAGAGTACGGTCGGGCCAAAAACATTCAGTACTTC; CDR3aa: CASSQEYGRAKNIQYF
j_gene: TRBJ2-7; v_gene: TRBV7-6; abundance: -; d_gene: -; len: 14; CDR3nt: TGTGCCAGCAGCTTAGACGGGGGATTGTACGAGCAGTACTTC; CDR3aa: CASSLDGGLYEQYF
j_gene: TRBJ2-2; v_gene: TRBV27; abundance: -; d_gene: -; len: 15; CDR3nt: TGTGCCAGCAGTTTATCGGGCCAACCCACCGGGGAGCTGTTTTTT; CDR3aa: CASSLSGQPTGELFF
j_gene: TRBJ2-3; v_gene: TRBV5-4; abundance: -; d_gene: -; len: 20; CDR3nt: TGTGCCAGCAGCTTGGCCGCTTCAACCAGGGACCGGCGTAGCACAGATACGCAGTATTTT; CDR3aa: CASSLAASTRDRRSTDTQYF
j_gene: TRBJ1-2; v_gene: TRBV5-1; abundance: few; d_gene: TRBD1; len: 12; CDR3nt: TGCGCCAGCAGCTCACAGGGGTTTGGCTACACCTTC; CDR3aa: CASSSQGFGYTF
j_gene: TRBJ2-7; v_gene: TRBV7-2; abundance: -; d_gene: -; len: 16; CDR3nt: TGTGCCAGCAGCTCGTACTATAGTGGGGGCTCCTACGAGCAGTACTTC; CDR3aa: CASSSYYSGGSYEQYF
j_gene: TRBJ1-2; v_gene: TRBV10-3; abundance: -; d_gene: TRBD1; len: 15; CDR3nt: TGTGCCATCAGTGAGGCGGGACAGGGAGCCTATGGCTACACCTTC; CDR3aa: CAISEAGQGAYGYTF
j_gene: TRBJ1-5; v_gene: TRBV7-2; abundance: few; d_gene: -; len: 14; CDR3nt: TGTGCCAGCAGTCCGACAGGAGGTAATCAGCCCCAGCATTTT; CDR3aa: CASSPTGGNQPQHF
j_gene: TRBJ1-6; v_gene: TRBV6-4; abundance: -; d_gene: -; len: 13; CDR3nt: TGTGCCAGCAGTTACGTCCTAGATTCACCCCTCCACTTT; CDR3aa: CASSYVLDSPLHF
j_gene: TRBJ1-4; v_gene: TRBV7-2; abundance: -; d_gene: -; len: 13; CDR3nt: TGTGCCAGCAGCTTAGGGCCTAATGAAAAACTGTTTTTT; CDR3aa: CASSLGPNEKLFF
j_gene: TRBJ2-1; v_gene: TRBV15; abundance: -; d_gene: TRBD2; len: 16; CDR3nt: TGTGCCACCAGCAAAGGCGGGGGGAGCTCCTACAATGAGCAGTTCTTC; CDR3aa: CATSKGGGSSYNEQFF
j_gene: TRBJ1-1; v_gene: TRBV9; abundance: -; d_gene: -; len: 16; CDR3nt: TGTGCCAGCAGCGTAGAGTGGGGCGCGTTGGGCACTGAAGCTTTCTTT; CDR3aa: CASSVEWGALGTEAFF
j_gene: TRBJ2-7; v_gene: TRBV4-3; abundance: -; d_gene: -; len: 15; CDR3nt: TGCGCCAGCAGCCAAGAACCAGTTGGCCCCTACGAGCAGTACTTC; CDR3aa: CASSQEPVGPYEQYF
j_gene: TRBJ2-7; v_gene: TRBV5-5; abundance: -; d_gene: TRBD1; len: 15; CDR3nt: TGTGCCAGCAGCTTTCCCGACAGGGCCTCCTACGAGCAGTACTTC; CDR3aa: CASSFPDRASYEQYF
j_gene: TRBJ2-2; v_gene: TRBV4-1; abundance: -; d_gene: -; len: 14; CDR3nt: TGCGCCAGCAGCCAATTTCTGAACACCGGGGAGCTGTTTTTT; CDR3aa: CASSQFLNTGELFF
j_gene: TRBJ2-5; v_gene: TRBV4-1; abundance: -; d_gene: -; len: 15; CDR3nt: TGCGCCAGCAGCCAAGATTTGTGGGAGGTGGAGACCCAGTACTTC; CDR3aa: CASSQDLWEVETQYF
j_gene: TRBJ1-2; v_gene: TRBV5-1; abundance: -; d_gene: -; len: 17; CDR3nt: TGCGCCAGCAGCTCGGAAGGGTTGGGTTCAACTAACTATGGCTACACCTTC; CDR3aa: CASSSEGLGSTNYGYTF
j_gene: TRBJ2-7; v_gene: TRBV6-5; abundance: -; d_gene: TRBD1; len: 15; CDR3nt: TGTGCCAGCACCAGCGCGTGGGACAGGGGGGGTGAGCAGTACTTC; CDR3aa: CASTSAWDRGGEQYF
j_gene: TRBJ2-5; v_gene: TRBV11-2; abundance: -; d_gene: TRBD2; len: 17; CDR3nt: TGTGCCAGCAGCCGAAAGCCTCTCGTAGCGGGGGGAGAGACCCAGTACTTC; CDR3aa: CASSRKPLVAGGETQYF
j_gene: TRBJ1-1; v_gene: TRBV11-2; abundance: -; d_gene: -; len: 14; CDR3nt: TGTGCCAGCAGCTTACCAGGGTTGAACACTGAAGCTTTCTTT; CDR3aa: CASSLPGLNTEAFF
j_gene: TRBJ2-2; v_gene: TRBV6-4; abundance: -; d_gene: -; len: 13; CDR3nt: TGTGCCAGCAGTGACAGAGACACCGGGGAGCTGTTTTTT; CDR3aa: CASSDRDTGELFF
j_gene: TRBJ2-7; v_gene: TRBV9; abundance: -; d_gene: -; len: 15; CDR3nt: TGTGCCAGCAGCGTAGACCGAGGCTGGCCCTACGAGCAGTACTTC; CDR3aa: CASSVDRGWPYEQYF
j_gene: TRBJ1-2; v_gene: TRBV4-3; abundance: -; d_gene: -; len: 12; CDR3nt: TGCGCCAGCAGCCAAGGGGCTGGGGGTCCCACCTTC; CDR3aa: CASSQGAGGPTF
j_gene: TRBJ1-5; v_gene: TRBV9; abundance: -; d_gene: TRBD1; len: 16; CDR3nt: TGTGCCAGCAGCGTTCGACAGGGTAATAGCAATCAGCCCCAGCATTTT; CDR3aa: CASSVRQGNSNQPQHF
j_gene: TRBJ1-6; v_gene: TRBV7-9; abundance: -; d_gene: -; len: 16; CDR3nt: TGTGCCAGCAGCTTCAGGGTGAGCTCCTATAATTCACCCCTCCACTTT; CDR3aa: CASSFRVSSYNSPLHF
j_gene: TRBJ1-1; v_gene: TRBV6-5; abundance: -; d_gene: -; len: 15; CDR3nt: TGTGCCAGCAGTTACTCGAACGGGGACCCCCGCGGAGCTTTCTTT; CDR3aa: CASSYSNGDPRGAFF
j_gene: TRBJ2-3; v_gene: TRBV25-1; abundance: -; d_gene: -; len: 16; CDR3nt: TGTGCCAGCAGTGAAAGAGGGACCGCTAGCACAGATACGCAGTATTTT; CDR3aa: CASSERGTASTDTQYF
j_gene: TRBJ1-2; v_gene: TRBV6-6; abundance: -; d_gene: TRBD1; len: 16; CDR3nt: TGTGCCAGCAGTTACGGACAGGGGGCGATTCCTATGGGCTACACCTTC; CDR3aa: CASSYGQGAIPMGYTF
j_gene: TRBJ2-1; v_gene: TRBV5-4; abundance: once; d_gene: TRBD1; len: 14; CDR3nt: TGTGCCAGCAACAAACAGGGGTCAGACAATGAGCAGTTCTTC; CDR3aa: CASNKQGSDNEQFF
j_gene: TRBJ2-4; v_gene: TRBV7-2; abundance: -; d_gene: -; len: 15; CDR3nt: TGTGCCAGCACCCAGCAAAGTTTAGCCAAAAACATTCAGTACTTC; CDR3aa: CASTQQSLAKNIQYF
j_gene: TRBJ2-2; v_gene: TRBV25-1; abundance: -; d_gene: -; len: 15; CDR3nt: TGTGCCAGCAGGCCGACTAATTCGAACACCGGGGAGCTGTTTTTT; CDR3aa: CASRPTNSNTGELFF
j_gene: TRBJ1-2; v_gene: TRBV9; abundance: -; d_gene: -; len: 13; CDR3nt: TGTGCCAGCAGCGTTAGCGGCATTGATGGCTACACCTTC; CDR3aa: CASSVSGIDGYTF
j_gene: TRBJ1-2; v_gene: TRBV7-9; abundance: -; d_gene: -; len: 14; CDR3nt: TGTGCCAGCAGCCCGGACACTTTAACGTATGGCTACACCTTC; CDR3aa: CASSPDTLTYGYTF
j_gene: TRBJ1-1; v_gene: TRBV4-2; abundance: -; d_gene: -; len: 13; CDR3nt: TGTGCCAGCAGCCAAGAGTCGAACACTGAAGCTTTCTTT; CDR3aa: CASSQESNTEAFF
j_gene: TRBJ1-6; v_gene: TRBV5-1; abundance: few; d_gene: TRBD1; len: 16; CDR3nt: TGCGCCAGCTCTCCGGGGACAGGGGGCATTGGTTCACCCCTCCACTTT; CDR3aa: CASSPGTGGIGSPLHF
j_gene: TRBJ2-6; v_gene: TRBV6-5; abundance: -; d_gene: -; len: 16; CDR3nt: TGTGCCAGCAGTTACTCGCGGCACTCTGGGGCCAACGTCCTGACTTTC; CDR3aa: CASSYSRHSGANVLTF
j_gene: TRBJ1-2; v_gene: TRBV2; abundance: -; d_gene: TRBD1; len: 15; CDR3nt: TGTGCCAGCAGTGAAGCGGAGGGCAGGGGGCATGGCTACACCTTC; CDR3aa: CASSEAEGRGHGYTF
j_gene: TRBJ2-1; v_gene: TRBV9; abundance: -; d_gene: -; len: 14; CDR3nt: TGTGCCAGCAGCGTCGACAGTCCTAGTAATGAGCAGTTCTTC; CDR3aa: CASSVDSPSNEQFF
j_gene: TRBJ1-2; v_gene: TRBV7-2; abundance: -; d_gene: -; len: 14; CDR3nt: TGTGCCAGCAGCTTAGTGGCGGATAACTATGGCTACACCTTC; CDR3aa: CASSLVADNYGYTF
j_gene: TRBJ2-4; v_gene: TRBV7-9; abundance: -; d_gene: TRBD1; len: 15; CDR3nt: TGTGCCAGCAGCTTAGGGACAGGGGCCAAAAACATTCAGTACTTC; CDR3aa: CASSLGTGAKNIQYF
j_gene: TRBJ2-3; v_gene: TRBV11-2; abundance: -; d_gene: -; len: 12; CDR3nt: TGTGCCAGCAGCCTCAGCACAGATACGCAGTATTTT; CDR3aa: CASSLSTDTQYF
j_gene: TRBJ1-5; v_gene: TRBV6-1; abundance: -; d_gene: TRBD1; len: 13; CDR3nt: TGTGCCAGCAAGACAGGGAAGAGTCAGCCCCAGCATTTT; CDR3aa: CASKTGKSQPQHF
j_gene: TRBJ1-2; v_gene: TRBV7-9; abundance: -; d_gene: -; len: 12; CDR3nt: TGTGCCAGCAGCAGTAGTTGGTTTGGCTACACCTTC; CDR3aa: CASSSSWFGYTF
j_gene: TRBJ2-5; v_gene: TRBV4-1; abundance: -; d_gene: TRBD2; len: 17; CDR3nt: TGCGCCAGCAGCCAACCTGGACTAGCGGGGGAGGGGGAGACCCAGTACTTC; CDR3aa: CASSQPGLAGEGETQYF
j_gene: TRBJ2-1; v_gene: TRBV5-1; abundance: -; d_gene: TRBD2; len: 14; CDR3nt: TGCGCCAGCAGCTCTAGCGGGGGTTACAATGAGCAGTTCTTC; CDR3aa: CASSSSGGYNEQFF
j_gene: TRBJ1-6; v_gene: TRBV19; abundance: once; d_gene: -; len: 14; CDR3nt: TGTGCCAGTAGTGCAGCCAGTTTAGCCTCACCCCTCCACTTT; CDR3aa: CASSAASLASPLHF
j_gene: TRBJ2-2; v_gene: TRBV27; abundance: -; d_gene: -; len: 12; CDR3nt: TGTGCCAGCAGTTTCAGGGCCGGGGAGCTGTTTTTT; CDR3aa: CASSFRAGELFF
j_gene: TRBJ2-7; v_gene: TRBV6-1; abundance: -; d_gene: TRBD1; len: 15; CDR3nt: TGTGCCAGCCGTCGAGAGCACCGGGACAGAGCCGAGCAGTACTTC; CDR3aa: CASRREHRDRAEQYF